This T cell receptor beta chain was sequenced during a study of response to subunit inactivated influenza vaccine. V trimming: 6 bases; J trimming: 10 bases; junction bases outside the gene matches: 6. This CDR3 has 13 residues. CDR1 is DFQATT and CDR2 is SNEGSKA in the germline V gene (reference sequence). Each CDR3 protein is one row after TCRdb ran MiXCR on the RT-PCR reads. The profile covers hundreds of thousands of distinct CDR3 sequences, with less than 20% appearing a single time and 9.5% to 13% taken by the ten largest. This clonotype was sampled from a man aged 45-65 years who received an inactivated influenza vaccine. The V and J genes are TRBV20-1 and TRBJ2-1, with 13 bases that match TRBD2. This sample comprised PBMCs from blood, obtained about 13 days after vaccination. CDR3 DNA: TGCAGTGCGCCGGGACTAGCGGGGTTGGAGCAGTTCTTC. This translates into CSAPGLAGLEQFF.